This T cell receptor beta chain appears in the sequencing data of a study of technical replicates of blood from a few donors (dated by TCRdb to the late 2010s). Libraries were constructed by the immunoSEQ multiplex PCR assay. The table was pulled from immuneACCESS by TCRdb, which kept in-frame rearrangements only. Such tables lose some clones; where checked, under half of the loss comes from unresolved V genes, and the rest has no known cause. Within this sample are more than 65,000 clones, with roughly four fifths of them counted one time only. Of the sample, roughly 3.7% falls within the top ten clones. For this clone: What antigen it recognizes has not been identified. Germline is not matched at one junction end, which may reflect a read error.

The sequencing sample was made of PBMCs. The clonotype originates from a human donor in good health. Some clones in this sample may be carry-over from other donors' samples.

The CDR3 protein is CAWSVMGQAIF. The nucleotide sequence reads as follows: TGTGCCTGGAGTGTCATGGGACAGGCAATCTTC. The receptor chain draws on TRBV30 and TRBJ2-7; TRBD1 matches 8 bases in the middle. Per the germline V gene (reference sequence), GTSNPN is the CDR1 and SVGIG is the CDR2. The CDR3 covers 11 residues, taking in both the cysteine and the phenylalanine. Kept here is only the CDR3 DNA, which spans 33 bases and is read in frame from base 1.